This T cell receptor (beta chain) was documented in a study of EBV T-cell therapy then PD-1 blockade in nasopharyngeal carcinoma. The germline CDR1 and CDR2 sequences are MGHDK and SYGVNS. The CDR3 has 15 amino acids. Trimming removed 1 base from V and 8 bases from J, with 17 bases in between. This clone was counted between two and nine times. The antigen remains undetermined. Time point defined: 266 days after commencement of treatment, after nivolumab therapy. Treatment reported: AdE1-LMPpoly-expanded autologous EBV-specific T-cell therapy followed by anti-PD-1 nivolumab. Produced via immunoSEQ multiplex PCR; TCRdb's table is partial and in-frame only. The sample holds roughly 20,000 clones, about 81% seen once.

The sequencing here drew on CD8+ T cells from blood, taken at roughly day 280 from a patient whose treatment included autologous EBV-specific T cells and nivolumab. The sequence was collected from a man in his forties with nasopharyngeal carcinoma. This chain joins TRBV25-1 and TRBJ1-2; D remains unclear. CDR3 sequence: CASSESSRAHGGYTF. The CDR3 coding sequence is TGTGCCAGCAGTGAATCCTCACGGGCCCATGGGGGCTACACCTTC.